This T cell receptor beta chain stems from a study of cytomegalovirus exposure and HLA in healthy donors. Study-wide results and caveats: Usually a TCR sequence was rare, but some public TCRs were found in many donors.

The J segment lost 3 bases and the V segment lost 4 bases, leaving 9 bases of the junction unmatched. The length of the CDR3 is 15 residues. Germline CDR1 and CDR2: SGDLS and YYNGEE. With 60 Vbeta and 13 Jbeta primers, the PCR was carried out. Generated by immunoSEQ multiplex PCR, the TCRdb table keeps only in-frame clones and is missing some. Here the sample spans about 130,000 clones, around 70% being singletons. Turning to this clone: Its antigen is unknown.

The chain combines TRBV9 with TRBJ2-7, with 8 bases fitting TRBD2. Sequencing was done on a sample of PBMCs. This TCR derives from an older woman in good health and CMV-seropositive. The CDR3 spells CASSSTSGALYEQYF. CDR3 nucleotides: TGTGCCAGCAGCTCTACTAGCGGAGCACTCTACGAGCAGTACTTC.